A single sample is the source of the 26 T cell receptor beta chains below, sequenced in a study of sequential checkpoint blockade in melanoma. As to treatment: randomized to nivolumab then ipilimumab (arm A) or the reverse (arm B). Only in-frame clones appear in the TCRdb table, and some are missing; sequencing was by immunoSEQ multiplex PCR. The sample consists of some 10,000 clones, less than 80% of them appearing once. The source was CD8+ T cells sorted from blood (inferred from file names), collected from a patient given nivolumab and ipilimumab in sequence. Every receptor here comes from a human donor with melanoma.

The rearrangement links TRBV2 to TRBJ2-7; D is uncertain. The CDR3 totals 12 residues. V was cut by 4 bases and J by 3 bases, with 7 bases left in between. CDR1 and CDR2 from the germline V gene are SNHLY and FYNNEI. This CDR3 reads CASSAGLYEQYF. DNA for the CDR3: TGTGCCAGCAGTGCGGGTCTCTACGAGCAGTACTTC.

The sample holds a few counts of this clone. This sequence joins TRBV9 and TRBJ2-3; TRBD2 matches 10 bases. Losses at the gene ends were 0 bases for V and 1 base for J; bases not matched to a gene: 5. From germline, CDR1 is SGDLS and CDR2 YYNGEE. This CDR3 region has 17 residues. The DNA of the CDR3 is TGTGCCAGCAGCGTAGGGCTAGCGGGGGTGGGCACAGATACGCAGTATTTT. Residues: CASSVGLAGVGTDTQYF.

This rearrangement joins TRBV6-6 to TRBJ2-5; TRBD1 matches at 12 bases. Trimming cost V 5 bases and J 1 base; bases outside gene matches: 2. CDR1 MNHNY and CDR2 SVGAGI come from the germline V gene (reference sequence). The CDR3 spans 15 residues. CDR3 region: CASSRDRGPQETQYF. CDR3 bases: TGTGCCAGCAGTCGGGACAGGGGGCCCCAAGAGACCCAGTACTTC.

The chain joins TRBV10-2 to TRBJ1-2, with TRBD1 as a possible D gene (6 bases). V dropped 3 bases and J dropped 4 bases, with 12 bases sitting between them. From germline, CDR1 is WSHSY and CDR2 SAAADI. The CDR3 loop spans 14 amino acids. CDR3 bases: TGCGCCAGCAGTGAAGGGGGAGATATCTATGGCTACACCTTC. Its protein product is CASSEGGDIYGYTF.

The gene calls are TRBV6-5 and TRBJ1-1; weak D call: TRBD1 (5 bases). The ends were cut back, 9 bases at V and 1 base at J, with 12 bases in the middle. The CDR3 contains 13 residues. Germline V gene sequence: CDR1 MNHEY, CDR2 SVGAGI. The CDR3 coding sequence is TGTGCCAGTCGGGCCGGGGGGAACACTGAAGCTTTCTTT. It codes for CASRAGGNTEAFF.

The chain is built from TRBV7-9 and TRBJ1-3; a weak D match, TRBD1 (6 bases). This CDR3 region has 14 residues. V gave up 1 base and J gave up 2 bases, with 6 bases separating them. The germline V gene encodes CDR1 SEHNR and CDR2 FQNEAQ (reference sequence). CDR3 coding DNA: TGTGCCAGCAGCTTAGACAGGGCTGGAAACACCATATATTTT. This encodes CASSLDRAGNTIYF.

The gene calls are TRBV29-1 and TRBJ1-2; the match to TRBD1 covers 9 bases. Germline assignment: CDR1 SQVTM and CDR2 ANQGSEA. The CDR3 runs 13 residues. V was clipped by 3 bases and J by 3 bases; unmatched bases: 2. CDR3 amino acids: CSVEGQGYYGYTF. CDR3 DNA sequence: TGCAGCGTTGAGGGACAGGGATACTATGGCTACACCTTC. The whole variable domain, filled in from reference TRBV29-1 and TRBJ1-2, reads SAVISQKPSRDICQRGTSLTIQCQVDSQVTMMFWYRQQPGQSLTLIATANQGSEATYESGFVIDKFPISRPNLTFSTLTVSNMSPEDSSIYLCSVEGQGYYGYTFGSGTRLTVV.

The chain employs TRBV7-9 and TRBJ2-2, with 10 bases that match TRBD2. Looked up from germline, CDR1 is SEHNR and CDR2 is FQNEAQ (reference sequence). The CDR3 is 14 amino acids. Germline trimming cut 8 bases from V and 3 bases from J; bases unmatched to any gene: 3. CDR3 nucleotides: TGTGCCAGCGCTGGGACTAGCGACACCGGGGAGCTGTTTTTT. This translates into CASAGTSDTGELFF.

The chain carries TRBV2 and TRBJ2-7, with no clear D. The V end was cut by 0 bases, the J end by 0 bases, with 9 bases between. CDR1 and CDR2 (germline): SNHLY, FYNNEI. This CDR3 region has 15 residues. The CDR3 bases are TGTGCCAGCAGTGAAGCGGCAGGAAGCTCCTACGAGCAGTACTTC. Residues: CASSEAAGSSYEQYF. Full variable domain (outside the CDR3, taken from reference TRBV2 and TRBJ2-7): EPEVTQTPSHQVTQMGQEVILRCVPISNHLYFYWYRQILGQKVEFLVSFYNNEISEKSEIFDDQFSVERPDGSNFTLKIRSTKLEDSAMYFCASSEAAGSSYEQYFGPGTRLTVT.

The gene calls are TRBV29-1 and TRBJ1-1; D might be TRBD1 (5 bases). Germline values: CDR1 SQVTM, CDR2 ANQGSEA. CDR3 length: 16 amino acids. V lost 0 bases and J 5 bases, leaving 19 bases between the germline ends. CDR3 protein: CSVEDLGLSRGTEAFF. In nucleotides, the CDR3 is TGCAGCGTTGAAGATCTTGGGCTCTCTCGGGGGACTGAAGCTTTCTTT.

V gene TRBV6-1 combines with J gene TRBJ1-2, with D uncertain. Trimming removed 0 bases from V and 3 bases from J, with 5 bases in between. Germline CDR1 MNHNS, CDR2 SASEGT. The CDR3 covers 13 residues. CDR3 sequence (DNA): TGTGCCAGCAGTGAAGCCCGGTACTATGGCTACACCTTC. This encodes CASSEARYYGYTF.

This clone was detected only once. The chain recombines TRBV5-4 with TRBJ2-7; 13 nucleotides match TRBD2. The CDR3 length is 15 residues. Trimming removed 4 bases from V and 4 bases from J; junction bases left unmatched: 5. CDR1 and CDR2 (germline): SGHNT, YYREEE (reference sequence). The DNA for the CDR3 is TGTGCCAGCAGCATCACTAGCGGGAGGGATTACGAGCAGTACTTC. It codes for CASSITSGRDYEQYF.

The V call is TRBV2, the J call TRBJ2-1, with D maybe TRBD2 (5 bases). Trimming stripped 6 bases from V and 4 bases from J, with 10 bases between. The CDR3 covers 13 residues. Germline lookup yields CDR1 SNHLY and CDR2 FYNNEI. The CDR3 loop is CASSLAGYNEQFF. CDR3 nucleotides: TGTGCCAGCAGCCTCGCGGGTTACAATGAGCAGTTCTTC.

The chain uses TRBV28 and TRBJ1-2; D is possibly TRBD1 (5 bases). Germline CDR1 MDHEN, CDR2 SYDVKM. The V and J ends lost 5 bases and 2 bases respectively, with 9 bases between them. The CDR3 sequence is 13 residues long. CDR3 in DNA: TGTGCCAGCAGTCTGACAGTGAACTATGGCTACACCTTC. It specifies CASSLTVNYGYTF.

The chain employs TRBV15 and TRBJ2-7; possible D gene TRBD2, 6 bases. Trimming removed 7 bases from V and 2 bases from J, with 12 bases in between. The CDR3 totals 13 residues. Germline values: CDR1 LNHNV, CDR2 YYDKDF (reference sequence). The CDR3 loop is CATKGTDAYEQYF. The CDR3, as DNA: TGTGCCACCAAAGGGACTGACGCCTACGAGCAGTACTTC.

Turning to this clone: Its ends do not fully match the called genes, so a read error is possible. This rearrangement joins TRBV7-7 to TRBJ2-3; TRBD1 aligns across 7 bases. The germline V gene encodes CDR1 SSHAT and CDR2 FNYEAQ (reference sequence). This CDR3 is built from 16 residues. CDR3 loop: CASSPARDSLTDTQYF. The CDR3 nucleotides are TGTGCTAGCAGCCCTGCCCGGGACAGTCTCACAGATACGCAGTATTTT.

The chain recombines TRBV5-6 with TRBJ2-7, with a weak D call TRBD1 (6 bases). V was trimmed by 4 bases and J by 5 bases, leaving 19 bases between them. This CDR3 spans 15 amino acids. Germline V gene data show CDR1 as SGHDT and CDR2 as YYEEEE. In DNA form, the CDR3 reads TGTGCCAGCAGCCGAAATGGACAGTTGTTAAACGAGCAGTACTTC. The encoded protein is CASSRNGQLLNEQYF.

This clone was counted between two and nine times. The chain recombines TRBV4-1 with TRBJ1-5; 7 nucleotides line up with TRBD1. Germline-derived CDR1 and CDR2 are MGHRA and YSYEKL. The CDR3 runs to 16 residues. The junction had 11 bases not matched to a gene; V was cut back by 0 bases and J by 9 bases. The CDR3 nucleotides read TGCGCCAGCAGCCAAGAGTACAGACAGGGCTTTCCGCCCCAGCATTTT. Translated, it gives CASSQEYRQGFPPQHF.

The V gene is TRBV29-1, the J gene TRBJ2-3; 13 bases map to TRBD2. The CDR3 is 14 amino acids. The ends lost 8 bases at V and 4 bases at J; junction bases unmatched: 6. Germline V lookup: CDR1 SQVTM, CDR2 ANQGSEA. In DNA form, the CDR3 reads TGCAGCTCCCGACTAGCGGGGGGACCAGATACGCAGTATTTT. This translates into CSSRLAGGPDTQYF.

This clone was recorded a few times. J is TRBJ2-7 and V is TRBV28; TRBD2 matches at 8 bases. The germline CDR1 and CDR2 sequences are MDHEN and SYDVKM. The CDR3 has 18 residues. Losses at the gene ends were 5 bases for V and 0 bases for J; bases not matched to a gene: 15. The CDR3 region has the DNA TGTGCCAGCAGTCCAACCAGGAGTTCTAGCGGGTTCTCCTACGAGCAGTACTTC. Translation: CASSPTRSSSGFSYEQYF.

The rearrangement links TRBV7-9 to TRBJ2-5; D is possibly TRBD1 (6 bases). With 5 bases removed from V and 11 bases from J, the gap between germline ends came to 24 bases. Germline-derived CDR1 and CDR2 are SEHNR and FQNEAQ (reference sequence). The CDR3 spans 15 residues. The CDR3 protein is CASSPPQGTFGEQYF. CDR3 in DNA: TGTGCCAGCAGCCCGCCGCAGGGGACCTTTGGAGAGCAGTACTTC.

The rearrangement joins TRBV19 to TRBJ2-1, with TRBD2 matching 13 bases. Unmatched junction bases numbered 3, after V lost 1 base and J lost 9 bases. This CDR3 comprises 15 residues. CDR1 LNHDA and CDR2 SQIVND come from the germline V gene (reference sequence). The CDR3, as DNA: TGTGCCAGTAGTATAGGACTAGCGGGGGGCGGTGAGCAGTTCTTC. Its translation: CASSIGLAGGGEQFF.

The V gene is TRBV28, the J gene TRBJ2-7; 11 nucleotides align to TRBD1. The junction had 2 bases not matched to a gene; V was cut back by 9 bases and J by 4 bases. Germline CDR1 is MDHEN and CDR2 is SYDVKM. The CDR3 sequence is 12 residues long. For the CDR3, the DNA is TGTGCCAGTGGACAGGGGGCGTACGAGCAGTACTTC. Translated: CASGQGAYEQYF.

This clone showed up just once. The genes are TRBV28 and TRBJ1-1, with no clear D. Trimming left V 6 bases short and J 1 base short, with 6 bases between. In germline, CDR1 is MDHEN, CDR2 SYDVKM. The CDR3 consists of 12 residues. CDR3 coding DNA: TGTGCCAGCAGAAACAAGAACACTGAAGCTTTCTTT. It translates to CASRNKNTEAFF.

This clone was picked up a small number of times. The genes are TRBV6-4 and TRBJ2-7; 7 bases align to TRBD2. The CDR3 consists of 15 residues. V was pared by 3 bases and J by 1 base, with 6 bases of the junction left unmatched. Germline V gives CDR1 MRHNA, CDR2 SNTAGT. The CDR3 region is CASSEAVGGSYEQYF. DNA of the CDR3: TGTGCCAGCAGTGAAGCGGTGGGAGGGTCCTACGAGCAGTACTTC.

This clone was recorded only once. The genes are TRBV27 and TRBJ2-7, with 8 bases fitting TRBD1. V gave up 6 bases and J gave up 5 bases; unmatched junction bases: 6. This CDR3 has 13 amino acids. Germline CDR1 reads MNHEY; CDR2 reads SMNVEV (reference sequence). The CDR3, as DNA: TGTGCCAGCAGAGGACAGGGTCTAGACGAGCAGTACTTC. This sequence encodes CASRGQGLDEQYF.